This section outlines one T cell receptor beta chain sequence together with its context. Germline is not matched at one junction end, which may reflect a read error. The CDR3 length is 17 residues. Germline V gene data show CDR1 as GTSNPN and CDR2 as SVGIG (reference sequence). This record belongs to a study of Ad26.COV2.S vaccination and SARS-CoV-2 variants. The sample's treatment: 15 to 20 received Ad26.COV2.S at low or high dose, single or two shots; about 5 received placebo; per-sample allocation not given. The samples were gathered on day 63 after the first injection of vaccine or placebo. Clones were sequenced by immunoSEQ multiplex PCR, and TCRdb holds only the in-frame ones, with some missing. The profile shows roughly 500,000 clones, approximately 88% of them singletons.

The origin of this receptor is a person between 18 and 59 years old who received the Ad26.COV2.S COVID-19 vaccine or a placebo. Source: peripheral blood, taken in a trial of Ad26.COV2.S vaccine versus placebo. This chain connects TRBV30 to TRBJ1-1; perhaps TRBD1 as D (6 bases). The CDR3 loop reads CAWSGYPPGTTAALFAF. The CDR3 DNA reads as TGTGCCTGGAGTGGATACCCACCTGGGACAACGGCTGCCCTATTCGCGTTT.